This entry lists 19 T cell receptor beta chains sequenced from one sample in a study of T cell clonotyping in hematopoietic cell transplantation. Regarding time point: recipient sample about 28 days before transplant, after cytoreduction. Profiling relied on immunoSEQ multiplex PCR, and the TCRdb table lists in-frame clones only, not all of them. In the table there are approximately 11,000 clones, more than 90% of which are singletons. The sequences come from peripheral blood mononuclear cells, collected before stem cell transplant. These receptors originate from a woman aged 40 to 50 with acute myeloid leukemia. Some clones in this sample may be carry-over from other donors' samples.

The V gene is TRBV7-2, the J gene TRBJ2-7; D remains unclear. V dropped 4 bases and J dropped 3 bases, with 7 bases sitting between them. CDR3 length equals 12 residues. Germline loops: CDR1 SGHTA, CDR2 FQGNSA. In DNA form, the CDR3 reads TGTGCCAGCAGCTCGACTTACTACGAGCAGTACTTC. Translating it yields CASSSTYYEQYF.

This chain uses TRBV5-1 with TRBJ2-5, with 9 bases that match TRBD2. The end of the DNA is better explained by TRBJ2-7, so the J call may be wrong. Germline V lookup: CDR1 SGHRS, CDR2 YFSETQ. The CDR3 loop spans 14 amino acids. The CDR3 nucleotides are TGCGCCAGCAGAAGCCCTAGCGGGGCCTACGAGCAGTACTTC. Protein: CASRSPSGAYEQYF.

This chain joins TRBV11-2 and TRBJ1-4, with D uncertain. There are 14 residues in the CDR3. The V end was cut by 4 bases, the J end by 7 bases, with 13 bases between. CDR1 SGHAT and CDR2 FQNNGV come from the germline V gene. Here the CDR3 reads CASSSSPGLEKLFF. CDR3 nucleotides: TGTGCCAGCAGCTCTAGTCCCGGGCTTGAAAAACTGTTTTTT.

J is TRBJ2-3 and V is TRBV5-1, with 9 bases identical to TRBD2. Germline V gene sequence: CDR1 SGHRS, CDR2 YFSETQ. The CDR3 length is 14 residues. J gave up 2 bases and V 5 bases, and 3 bases lay outside the gene matches. CDR3 DNA: TGCGCCAGCAGGGGCGGGAGGGCCACAGATACGCAGTATTTT. Protein: CASRGGRATDTQYF.

CDR3 in amino acids: CASSRGLAGDEQYF. CDR3 bases: TGTGCCAGCAGCCGGGGACTAGCGGGAGACGAGCAGTACTTC. V is TRBV7-6 and J is TRBJ2-7; 14 bases line up with TRBD2. CDR3 length: 14 amino acids. Germline CDR1 is SGHVS and CDR2 is FNYEAQ. V was pared by 5 bases and J by 5 bases, with 2 bases of the junction left unmatched.

The rearrangement uses TRBV7-2 and TRBJ2-1; 10 bases match TRBD2. The ends lost 1 base at V and 0 bases at J; junction bases unmatched: 6. CDR3 size: 18 residues. Germline V gives CDR1 SGHTA, CDR2 FQGNSA. DNA of the CDR3: TGTGCCAGCAGCTTAGGAGCGGGAGGGCGTAGCTCCTACAATGAGCAGTTCTTC. It yields the protein CASSLGAGGRSSYNEQFF.

CDR3 nucleotide sequence: TGTGCCAGCACCCTCCCGGGGAGGGACGAGCAGTACTTC. Its translation: CASTLPGRDEQYF. The rearrangement joins TRBV6-6 to TRBJ2-7, with 7 nucleotides matching TRBD2. This CDR3 spans 13 amino acids. Trimming took 7 bases from V and 5 from J; bases not matched to a gene: 8. Germline V CDR1 and CDR2: MNHNY, SVGAGI (reference sequence).

The V and J genes are TRBV5-1 and TRBJ1-1; D gene ambiguous. Germline values: CDR1 SGHRS, CDR2 YFSETQ. Trimming took off 1 base at V and 4 bases at J, with 5 bases between the two ends. This CDR3 is built from 12 residues. The CDR3 loop reads CASSLTGTEAFF. As DNA, the CDR3 is TGCGCCAGCAGCTTGACCGGCACTGAAGCTTTCTTT.

The CDR3 DNA is TGTGCCAGCAGCTGGGGGACAGGGAACACTGAAGCTTTCTTT. Translation gives CASSWGTGNTEAFF. The chain couples TRBV5-6 to TRBJ1-1; TRBD1 agrees at 8 bases. The V segment lost 3 bases and the J segment 1 base; nucleotides outside the gene matches: 2. This CDR3 region has 14 residues. Germline V CDR1 and CDR2: SGHDT, YYEEEE.

The chain links TRBV29-1 to TRBJ1-2; TRBD1 is a possible D gene (6 bases). CDR1 SQVTM and CDR2 ANQGSEA come from the germline V gene. With 8 bases removed from V and 4 bases from J, the gap between germline ends came to 17 bases. This CDR3 has 13 residues. CDR3 bases: TGCAGCTGCTTTGCAGGGGAAAGCTATGGCTACACCTTC. This encodes CSCFAGESYGYTF.

This chain connects TRBV11-2 to TRBJ2-7, with unresolved D. The CDR3 length is 14 residues. Per germline, CDR1 SGHAT and CDR2 FQNNGV. Trimming took 1 base from V and 2 from J, leaving 9 bases between them. The CDR3 is CASSLGSLTYEQYF. In DNA, the CDR3 is TGTGCCAGCAGCTTAGGCTCACTTACCTACGAGCAGTACTTC.

The chain is built from TRBV30 and TRBJ2-3; 8 nucleotides match TRBD2. CDR1 is GTSNPN, CDR2 SVGIG, per germline (reference sequence). The CDR3 is 15 amino acids. The V gene end was trimmed by 3 bases and the J gene end by 6 bases; junction bases not matched to a gene: 11. CDR3 nucleotide sequence: TGTGCCTGGAGCGGGACTAGTTATACGTTGGATACGCAGTATTTT. This codes for CAWSGTSYTLDTQYF.

This CDR3 reads CASSQSHGGNYGYTF. Here the CDR3 DNA reads TGCGCCAGCAGTCAATCCCACGGGGGAAACTATGGCTACACCTTC. The chain couples TRBV23-1 to TRBJ1-2; the D gene is possibly TRBD1 (5 bases). TRBV23-1 is an ORF, with its function uncertain. Trimming took 0 bases from V and 2 from J, leaving 10 bases between them. The CDR3 runs to 15 residues.

The chain carries TRBV7-6 and TRBJ2-2; no clear D gene. Germline V CDR1 and CDR2: SGHVS, FNYEAQ. The CDR3 has 13 residues. Trimming pared 0 bases from V and 6 bases from J, leaving 5 bases between. The CDR3 is CASSLAGPGELFF. Here the CDR3 DNA reads TGTGCCAGCAGCTTAGCAGGTCCCGGGGAGCTGTTTTTT.

The chain combines TRBV25-1 with TRBJ2-3, with no clear D. V was trimmed by 0 bases and J by 6 bases, leaving 1 base between them. The CDR3 is 11 amino acids. CDR1 is MGHDK, CDR2 SYGVNS, per germline. The CDR3 reads CASSEYDTQYF. The CDR3 DNA sequence: TGTGCCAGCAGTGAATATGATACGCAGTATTTT.

The CDR3 loop is CARIGGCNEQYF. The CDR3 coding sequence is TGTGCCAGGATAGGGGGGTGCAACGAGCAGTACTTC. V gene TRBV19 combines with J gene TRBJ2-7; the D call may be TRBD1 or TRBD2 (6 bases each). With 9 bases removed from V and 5 bases from J, the gap between germline ends came to 14 bases. CDR3 length: 12 residues. Looked up from germline, CDR1 is LNHDA and CDR2 is SQIVND (reference sequence).

V gene TRBV19 combines with J gene TRBJ1-3; D uncertain. Trimming cost V 3 bases and J 4 bases, with 13 bases left between them. Germline V CDR1 and CDR2: LNHDA, SQIVND (reference sequence). This CDR3 comprises 15 residues. The CDR3 region is CASSIASGLGNTIYF. In DNA, the CDR3 is TGTGCCAGTAGTATCGCCAGCGGGTTAGGAAACACCATATATTTT.

The V call is TRBV5-1, the J call TRBJ2-5, with D perhaps being TRBD1 or TRBD2 (6 bases each). CDR1 SGHRS and CDR2 YFSETQ come from the germline V gene. Trimming pared 6 bases from V and 5 bases from J, leaving 17 bases between. This CDR3 is built from 14 residues. CDR3 amino acids: CASTQVGGSETQYF. The DNA of the CDR3 is TGCGCCAGCACCCAGGTGGGGGGCTCTGAGACCCAGTACTTC.

This chain joins TRBV9 and TRBJ2-3; D unresolved. V was cut by 0 bases and J by 0 bases, with 11 bases left in between. This CDR3 contains 16 residues. Germline CDR1 and CDR2: SGDLS and YYNGEE. In nucleotides, the CDR3 is TGTGCCAGCAGCGTAGTTCCAGCGACTAGCACAGATACGCAGTATTTT. It specifies CASSVVPATSTDTQYF.